This T cell receptor beta chain derives from a study of T-cell reconstitution after alpha-beta-depleted transplantation in children. Molecular barcoding with unique molecular identifiers was used for the TCRbeta library. TCRdb re-analysed the PCR reads in MiXCR, keeping a single row per CDR3 protein. Of about 270,000 distinct CDR3 sequences listed, almost 10% are singletons. This clonotype came up a few times. The CDR3 totals 14 residues. Germline V CDR1 and CDR2: DFQATT, SNEGSKA (reference sequence). Trimming removed 4 bases from V and 3 bases from J, with 16 bases in between. The sequences come from PBMCs from the stem cell graft donor, collected from the stem cell graft. This sequence joins TRBV20-1 and TRBJ2-7; D is perhaps TRBD2 (6 bases). The source of this sequence is a human donor who donated a stem cell graft to a child with SCID. The DNA of the CDR3 is TGCAGTGCTATCTGGCGGGATAACGTCTACGAGCAGTACTTC. Translating gives CSAIWRDNVYEQYF.